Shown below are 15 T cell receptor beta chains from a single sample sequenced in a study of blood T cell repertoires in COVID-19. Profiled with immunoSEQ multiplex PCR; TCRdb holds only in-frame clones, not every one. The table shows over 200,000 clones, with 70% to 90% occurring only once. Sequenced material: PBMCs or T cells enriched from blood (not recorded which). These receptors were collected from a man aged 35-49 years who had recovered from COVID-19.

The CDR3 DNA sequence: TGCGCCAGCAGCCAAGAAGGGACAGCGAATAACTATGGCTACACCTTC. Encoded protein: CASSQEGTANNYGYTF. The chain is built from TRBV4-1 and TRBJ1-2; 7 bases match TRBD1. Per the germline V gene, CDR1 is MGHRA and CDR2 is YSYEKL. There are 16 residues in the CDR3. Trimming at V came to 0 bases and at J to 1 base, leaving 5 bases not matched to a gene.

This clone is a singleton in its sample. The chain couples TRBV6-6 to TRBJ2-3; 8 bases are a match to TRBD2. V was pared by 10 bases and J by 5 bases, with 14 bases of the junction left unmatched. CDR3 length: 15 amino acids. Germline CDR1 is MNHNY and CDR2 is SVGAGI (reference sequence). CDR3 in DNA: TGTGCCACAAAAAACGGGCGGGGGGTAGAAGATACGCAGTATTTT. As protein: CATKNGRGVEDTQYF.

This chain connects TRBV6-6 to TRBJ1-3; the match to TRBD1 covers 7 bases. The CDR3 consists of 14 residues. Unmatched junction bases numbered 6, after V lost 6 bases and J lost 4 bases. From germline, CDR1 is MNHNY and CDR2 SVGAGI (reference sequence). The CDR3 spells CASSRQGAGNTIYF. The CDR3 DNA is TGTGCCAGCAGCAGACAGGGAGCGGGAAACACCATATATTTT.

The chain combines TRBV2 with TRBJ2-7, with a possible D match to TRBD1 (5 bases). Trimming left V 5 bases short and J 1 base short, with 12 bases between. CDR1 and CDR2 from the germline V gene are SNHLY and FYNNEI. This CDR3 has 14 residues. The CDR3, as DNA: TGTGCCAGCAGTAAGGACCCAGGGTCCTACGAGCAGTACTTC. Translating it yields CASSKDPGSYEQYF.

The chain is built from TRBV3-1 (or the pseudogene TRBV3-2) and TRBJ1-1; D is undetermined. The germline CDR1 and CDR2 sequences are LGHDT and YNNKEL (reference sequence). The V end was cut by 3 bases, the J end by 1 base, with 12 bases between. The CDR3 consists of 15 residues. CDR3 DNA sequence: TGTGCCAGCAGCCATGGGCCCTTGGGGAACACTGAAGCTTTCTTT. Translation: CASSHGPLGNTEAFF.

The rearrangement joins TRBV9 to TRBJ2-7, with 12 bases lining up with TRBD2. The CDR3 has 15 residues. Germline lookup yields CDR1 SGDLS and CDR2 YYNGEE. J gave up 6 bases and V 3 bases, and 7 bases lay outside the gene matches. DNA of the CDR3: TGTGCCAGCAGCGCTCGACTAGCGGGAGTCGGCGAGCAGTACTTC. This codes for CASSARLAGVGEQYF.

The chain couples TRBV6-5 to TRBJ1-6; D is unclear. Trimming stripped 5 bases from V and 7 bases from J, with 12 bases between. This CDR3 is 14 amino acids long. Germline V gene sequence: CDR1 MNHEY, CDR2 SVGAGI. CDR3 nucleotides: TGTGCCAGCAGTACAGTGATTGGGAATTCACCCCTCCACTTT. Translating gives CASSTVIGNSPLHF.

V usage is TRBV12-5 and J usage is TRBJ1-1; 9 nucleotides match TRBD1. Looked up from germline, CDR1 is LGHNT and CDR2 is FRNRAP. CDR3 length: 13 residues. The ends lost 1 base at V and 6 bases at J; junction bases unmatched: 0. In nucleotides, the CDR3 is TGTGCTAGTGGTTTGGGACAGGGGGCTGAAGCTTTCTTT. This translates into CASGLGQGAEAFF. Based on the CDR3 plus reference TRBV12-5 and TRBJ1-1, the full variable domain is DARVTQTPRHKVTEMGQEVTMRCQPILGHNTVFWYRQTMMQGLELLAYFRNRAPLDDSGMPKDRFSAEMPDATLATLKIQPSEPRDSAVYFCASGLGQGAEAFFGQGTRLTVV.

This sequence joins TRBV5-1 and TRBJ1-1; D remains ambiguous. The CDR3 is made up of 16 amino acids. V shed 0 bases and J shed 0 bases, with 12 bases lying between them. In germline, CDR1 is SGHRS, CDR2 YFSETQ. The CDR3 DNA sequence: TGCGCCAGCAGCTTGGTGCCGTTAACAGTGAACACTGAAGCTTTCTTT. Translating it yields CASSLVPLTVNTEAFF.

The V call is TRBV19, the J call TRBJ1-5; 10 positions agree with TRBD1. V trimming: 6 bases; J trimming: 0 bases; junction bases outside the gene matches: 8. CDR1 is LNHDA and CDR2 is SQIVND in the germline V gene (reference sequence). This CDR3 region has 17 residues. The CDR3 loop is CASRDRGRIYSNQPQHF. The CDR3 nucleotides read TGTGCCAGTAGAGACAGGGGGCGAATTTATAGCAATCAGCCCCAGCATTTT.

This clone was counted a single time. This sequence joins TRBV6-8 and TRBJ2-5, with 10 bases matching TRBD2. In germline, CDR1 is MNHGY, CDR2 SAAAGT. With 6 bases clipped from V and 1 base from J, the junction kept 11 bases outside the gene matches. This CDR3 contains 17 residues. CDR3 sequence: CASSHKRGGQGQETQYF. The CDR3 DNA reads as TGTGCCAGCAGCCACAAGCGGGGGGGCCAGGGCCAAGAGACCCAGTACTTC.

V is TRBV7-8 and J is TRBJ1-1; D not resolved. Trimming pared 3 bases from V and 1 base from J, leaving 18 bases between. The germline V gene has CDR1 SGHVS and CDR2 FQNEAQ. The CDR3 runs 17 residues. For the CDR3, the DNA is TGTGCCAGCAGCTTCGGTATTACCCAACGCGGGAACACTGAAGCTTTCTTT. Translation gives CASSFGITQRGNTEAFF.

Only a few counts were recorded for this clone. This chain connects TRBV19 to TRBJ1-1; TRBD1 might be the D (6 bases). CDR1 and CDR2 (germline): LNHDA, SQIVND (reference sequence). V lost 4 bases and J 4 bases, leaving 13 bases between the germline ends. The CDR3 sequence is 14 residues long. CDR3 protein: CASSTTGGGTEAFF. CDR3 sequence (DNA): TGTGCCAGTAGTACGACAGGAGGCGGCACTGAAGCTTTCTTT. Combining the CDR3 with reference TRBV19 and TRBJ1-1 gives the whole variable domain DGGITQSPKYLFRKEGQNVTLSCEQNLNHDAMYWYRQDPGQGLRLIYYSQIVNDFQKGDIAEGYSVSREKKESFPLTVTSAQKNPTAFYLCASSTTGGGTEAFFGQGTRLTVV.

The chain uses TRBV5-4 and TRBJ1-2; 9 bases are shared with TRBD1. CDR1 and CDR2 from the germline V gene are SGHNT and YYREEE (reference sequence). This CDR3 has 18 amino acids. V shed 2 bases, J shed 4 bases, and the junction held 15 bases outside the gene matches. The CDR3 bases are TGTGCCAGCAGCTTACACACCGGGACAGGGAATGTTGGCTATGGCTACACCTTC. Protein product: CASSLHTGTGNVGYGYTF.

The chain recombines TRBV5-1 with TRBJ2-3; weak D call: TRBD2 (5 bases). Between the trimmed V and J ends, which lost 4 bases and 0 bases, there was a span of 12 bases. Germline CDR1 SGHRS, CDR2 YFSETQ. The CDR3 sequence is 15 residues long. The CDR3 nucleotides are TGCGCCAGCAGCGCGGAGGTAGCCAGCACAGATACGCAGTATTTT. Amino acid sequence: CASSAEVASTDTQYF.